A single sample is the source of the 20 T cell receptor beta chains below, sequenced in a study of identical twins. TCRdb independently ran MiXCR on the 5' RACE reads; one entry per CDR3 protein. Here the sample spans around 230,000 distinct CDR3 sequences, about 6.7% being singletons. This sample was also put to use in a study of T cells expressing NK-cell markers.

The sequenced material came from CD8+ T cells sorted from blood. The receptors shown here come from a woman aged 18-29 years in good health.

This clonotype appeared many times. The chain's CDR3 is CASSEPGQVFNEQFF. The CDR3 nucleotides are TGTGCCAGCAGTGAACCGGGACAGGTCTTCAATGAGCAGTTCTTC. J is TRBJ2-1 and V is TRBV27, with 8 bases aligning to TRBD1. V shed 5 bases and J 6 bases; nucleotides not matched to a gene: 9. The CDR3 extends over 15 amino acids. In germline, CDR1 is MNHEY, CDR2 SMNVEV (reference sequence).

This chain joins TRBV29-1 and TRBJ1-3; possible D gene TRBD1, 6 bases. V shed 4 bases and J shed 3 bases, with 13 bases lying between them. This CDR3 contains 14 residues. The germline gives CDR1 SQVTM, CDR2 ANQGSEA. The CDR3 nucleotides are TGCAGCGTTGTGCGGGCGGACAGTGGAAACACCATATATTTT. Residues: CSVVRADSGNTIYF. The full variable domain, rest sourced from reference TRBV29-1 and TRBJ1-3, is SAVISQKPSRDICQRGTSLTIQCQVDSQVTMMFWYRQQPGQSLTLIATANQGSEATYESGFVIDKFPISRPNLTFSTLTVSNMSPEDSSIYLCSVVRADSGNTIYFGEGSWLTVV.

The rearrangement uses TRBV3-1 and TRBJ2-1, with D possibly being TRBD2 (6 bases). This CDR3 is built from 16 residues. Germline CDR1 LGHDT, CDR2 YNNKEL (reference sequence). The ends were cut back, 1 base at V and 9 bases at J, with 19 bases in the middle. The DNA for the CDR3 is TGTGCCAGCAGCCAAGGGGGGACTCCCGTACCGGCTGAGCAGTTCTTC. It specifies CASSQGGTPVPAEQFF.

The J gene is TRBJ2-1, the V gene TRBV4-3, with TRBD2 matching over 12 bases. Germline assignment: CDR1 LGHNA and CDR2 YSLEER. The CDR3 runs 16 residues. Trimming removed 3 bases from V and 4 bases from J; junction bases left unmatched: 4. This CDR3 reads CASSHLGLAGYNEQFF. As DNA, the CDR3 is TGCGCCAGCAGCCATCTCGGACTAGCGGGATACAATGAGCAGTTCTTC.

The J gene is TRBJ2-3, the V gene TRBV7-9; no reliable D call. V was cut by 5 bases and J by 2 bases, with 5 bases left in between. Germline V CDR1 and CDR2: SEHNR, FQNEAQ (reference sequence). This CDR3 is built from 12 residues. The DNA for the CDR3 is TGTGCCAGCAGCCAGCTCACAGATACGCAGTATTTT. Translating gives CASSQLTDTQYF. The full variable domain, with the rest looked up from reference TRBV7-9 and TRBJ2-3, is DTGVSQNPRHKITKRGQNVTFRCDPISEHNRLYWYRQTLGQGPEFLTYFQNEAQLEKSRLLSDRFSAERPKGSFSTLEIQRTEQGDSAMYLCASSQLTDTQYFGPGTRLTVL.

This clonotype was counted a few times. V usage is TRBV15 and J usage is TRBJ1-5; D may be TRBD1 (5 bases). The CDR3 extends over 15 amino acids. CDR1 LNHNV and CDR2 YYDKDF come from the germline V gene (reference sequence). Trimming removed 1 base from V and 8 bases from J, with 15 bases in between. The CDR3 nucleotides read TGTGCCACCAGCAGAGTCGGCACGCCGGGGGAGCCCCAGCATTTT. Translation gives CATSRVGTPGEPQHF.

This clonotype was counted only a few times. The chain carries TRBV29-1 and TRBJ2-7, with D perhaps given as TRBD1 or TRBD2 (6 bases each). The V gene lost 4 bases and the J gene lost 2 bases, with 12 bases spanning the gap. The germline gives CDR1 SQVTM, CDR2 ANQGSEA. This CDR3 has 13 amino acids. The CDR3 nucleotides are TGCAGCGTTGGGGGGGCTAGCCCCTACGAGCAGTACTTC. It is translated as CSVGGASPYEQYF.

This clonotype was counted at least ten times. This chain's CDR3 is CSARDKEYIGETQYF. For the CDR3, the DNA is TGCAGTGCTAGAGATAAGGAATACATCGGGGAGACCCAGTACTTC. This chain uses TRBV20-1 with TRBJ2-5; D not certain. V lost 0 bases and J 5 bases, leaving 16 bases between the germline ends. This CDR3 is built from 15 residues. CDR1 and CDR2 from the germline V gene are DFQATT and SNEGSKA (reference sequence).

The chain carries TRBV4-1 and TRBJ2-2; 9 positions match TRBD1. This CDR3 has 16 residues. J gave up 4 bases and V 0 bases, and 3 bases lay outside the gene matches. Germline V CDR1 and CDR2: MGHRA, YSYEKL. Here the CDR3 reads CASSQERDRATGELFF. The CDR3 DNA reads TGCGCCAGCAGCCAAGAGAGGGACAGGGCCACCGGGGAGCTGTTTTTT.

This clonotype was observed at least ten times. V gene TRBV4-3 combines with J gene TRBJ2-1, with D possibly being TRBD2 (6 bases). The CDR3 sequence is 15 residues long. Germline CDR1 and CDR2: LGHNA and YSLEER. Trimming removed 4 bases at V and 2 bases at J, with 12 bases between. Here the CDR3 DNA reads TGCGCCAGCAGCCGGACTACAGCTGCCTACAATGAGCAGTTCTTC. As protein: CASSRTTAAYNEQFF.

There are many counts of this clonotype. The gene calls are TRBV6-4 and TRBJ2-3; the match to TRBD2 covers 11 bases. CDR1 and CDR2 from the germline V gene are MRHNA and SNTAGT. CDR3 size: 15 residues. V gave up 0 bases and J gave up 4 bases; unmatched junction bases: 0. CDR3 bases: TGTGCCAGCAGTGACTCACTAGCGGGAGCAGATACGCAGTATTTT. Encoded protein: CASSDSLAGADTQYF.

This clonotype was picked up a small number of times. This chain links TRBV20-1 with TRBJ2-7; no clear D. V shed 1 base and J shed 0 bases, with 7 bases lying between them. Germline lookup yields CDR1 DFQATT and CDR2 SNEGSKA (reference sequence). CDR3 length: 13 residues. CDR3 nucleotides: TGCAGTGCTAGAGTCCCCAGCTCCTACGAGCAGTACTTC. Translation: CSARVPSSYEQYF.

This clonotype was observed a few times. CDR3 DNA: TGCGCCAGCAGCCAAGTTAAGGACAGGAACACTGAAGCTTTCTTT. Protein sequence: CASSQVKDRNTEAFF. The chain is built from TRBV4-1 and TRBJ1-1, with a possible D match to TRBD1 (6 bases). Per the germline V gene, CDR1 is MGHRA and CDR2 is YSYEKL. Trimming pared 1 base from V and 1 base from J, leaving 10 bases between. The CDR3 is made up of 15 amino acids.

V is TRBV20-1 and J is TRBJ2-7; D is uncertain. The CDR3 is 14 residues long. Germline V gene data show CDR1 as DFQATT and CDR2 as SNEGSKA (reference sequence). The CDR3 here is CSGIERRSKDEQYF. The CDR3 bases are TGCAGCGGAATCGAAAGGCGTAGTAAGGACGAGCAGTACTTC.

In this sample, this clonotype turned up a few times. V is TRBV30 and J is TRBJ2-1, with TRBD1 identical over 7 bases. V shed 3 bases and J 0 bases; nucleotides not matched to a gene: 2. The CDR3 loop spans 14 amino acids. Germline CDR1 and CDR2: GTSNPN and SVGIG (reference sequence). CDR3 nucleotides: TGTGCCTGGAGCCGGGACAGCTCCTACAATGAGCAGTTCTTC. Translating gives CAWSRDSSYNEQFF.

Only a few counts were recorded for this clonotype. This sequence joins TRBV6-4 and TRBJ2-3; 14 nucleotides align to TRBD2. With 5 bases clipped from V and 6 bases from J, the junction kept 7 bases outside the gene matches. CDR1 and CDR2 (germline): MRHNA, SNTAGT. The CDR3 extends over 16 amino acids. The CDR3 bases are TGTGCCAGCAGTCCCGGGACTAGCGGGGGAACTGATACGCAGTATTTT. Its translation is CASSPGTSGGTDTQYF.

This clonotype has just a few counts. The V gene is TRBV13, the J gene TRBJ2-3; 8 bases are shared with TRBD2. The CDR3 loop spans 14 amino acids. Germline V gene lookup returns CDR1 PRHDT and CDR2 FYEKMQ (reference sequence). The V segment lost 8 bases and the J segment 4 bases; nucleotides outside the gene matches: 8. The CDR3 reads CASGLGTRPDTQYF. The DNA for the CDR3 is TGTGCCAGCGGACTAGGGACTAGACCAGATACGCAGTATTTT.

This sequence joins TRBV6-2 or TRBV6-3 and TRBJ2-3, with 9 bases lining up with TRBD2. The CDR3 covers 15 residues. The trim removed 10 bases at V and 4 bases at J, leaving 12 bases unmatched. Germline CDR1 reads MNHEY; CDR2 reads SVGEGT. The CDR3 sequence is CATVDSGSGADTQYF. Written as DNA, the CDR3 is TGTGCCACCGTAGATAGCGGGAGTGGAGCAGATACGCAGTATTTT.

The chain employs TRBV13 and TRBJ1-3; D ambiguous. This CDR3 spans 17 amino acids. V lost 1 base to trimming and J lost 0 bases, with 13 bases between them. Germline loops: CDR1 PRHDT, CDR2 FYEKMQ (reference sequence). The CDR3 coding sequence is TGTGCCAGCAGCTTAGACATTTCCCGGAGCTCTGGAAACACCATATATTTT. Translation gives CASSLDISRSSGNTIYF. Filled out from reference TRBV13 and TRBJ1-3, the complete variable domain reads AAGVIQSPRHLIKEKRETATLKCYPIPRHDTVYWYQQGPGQDPQFLISFYEKMQSDKGSIPDRFSAQQFSDYHSELNMSSLELGDSALYFCASSLDISRSSGNTIYFGEGSWLTVV.

The chain is built from TRBV11-2 and TRBJ2-3; weak D call: TRBD1 (6 bases). The CDR3 sequence is 15 residues long. Germline CDR1 reads SGHAT; CDR2 reads FQNNGV. Trimming left V 2 bases short and J 4 bases short, with 13 bases between. CDR3 region: CASSLRAGDADTQYF. The CDR3 DNA reads TGTGCCAGCAGCTTACGGGCAGGGGATGCAGATACGCAGTATTTT.